This TCR beta chain is from a study of T-cell reconstitution after alpha-beta-depleted transplantation in children. Unique molecular identifiers tagged the TCRbeta library. TCRdb re-called the PCR reads through MiXCR, storing one row per CDR3 protein. The sample carries roughly 190,000 distinct CDR3 sequences, about 14% recorded once. The table lists this clonotype with many counts. The material was PBMCs from the stem cell graft donor, obtained from the stem cell graft. This clonotype was obtained from a human donor who donated a stem cell graft to a child with acute lymphoblastic leukemia.

The chain's CDR3 is CASIGAGVGAGELFF. The DNA of the CDR3 is TGTGCCAGCATCGGAGCGGGAGTAGGCGCCGGGGAGCTGTTTTTT. V usage is TRBV5-8 and J usage is TRBJ2-2, with TRBD2 matching over 8 bases. The CDR3 runs 15 residues. V dropped 6 bases and J dropped 6; count of bases not matched to a gene: 10. Looked up from germline, CDR1 is SGHTS and CDR2 is YDEGEE. The variable domain in full, with the rest retrieved from reference TRBV5-8 and TRBJ2-2, is EAGVTQSPTHLIKTRGQQATLRCSPISGHTSVYWYQQALGLGLQFLLWYDEGEERNRGNFPPRFSGRQFPNYSSELNVNALELEDSALYLCASIGAGVGAGELFFGEGSRLTVL.